These 5 T cell receptor beta chains share one sample of origin, sequenced in a study of T cells in Graves' hyperthyroidism and ophthalmopathy. Amplification yielded TCR beta CDR3 regions, with RNA transcripts as the source. The HTBI primer set served for first-round RT-PCR of the TCR CDR3. TCRdb redid the calling of the multiplex PCR reads with MiXCR, one entry per CDR3 protein. The top ten clones hold 30% to 40% of a sample with hundreds of thousands of distinct CDR3 sequences, 12% to 15% of them seen once. The sample comprised blood. These receptors all stem from a woman aged 40 to 50 with Graves' ophthalmopathy.

On this clonotype itself: This may arise from a read error, as a much more abundant clone is one base away. CDR3 in DNA: TGTGCCACCAGCATAGGTGGGACGAGGCGCGGCTGCACCTTC. This sequence encodes CATSIGGTRRGCTF. V usage is TRBV15 and J usage is TRBJ1-2, with D tentatively TRBD1 (5 bases). Germline CDR1 is LNHNV and CDR2 is YYDKDF (reference sequence). This CDR3 is 14 amino acids long.

This rearrangement joins TRBV3-1 to TRBJ2-1; 7 bases align to TRBD2. Per germline, CDR1 LGHDT and CDR2 YNNKEL (reference sequence). V dropped 0 bases and J dropped 1; count of bases not matched to a gene: 12. This CDR3 region has 19 residues. CDR3 sequence: CASSQDSPGLGISYNEQFF. The DNA for the CDR3 is TGTGCCAGCAGCCAAGATTCCCCTGGACTAGGAATTTCCTACAATGAGCAGTTCTTC.

This clonotype was observed many times. The chain uses TRBV20-1 and TRBJ1-2; D ambiguous. There are 14 residues in the CDR3. Trimming cost V 3 bases and J 6 bases, with 17 bases left between them. Germline values: CDR1 DFQATT, CDR2 SNEGSKA (reference sequence). The CDR3 sequence: CSARVAITVHGYTF. The CDR3 nucleotides read TGCAGTGCTAGGGTAGCTATAACAGTCCATGGCTACACCTTC.

This clonotype was seen a handful of times. Here the CDR3 reads CASSLAGVYGYTF. The CDR3 region has the DNA TGTGCCAGCAGCTTAGCAGGGGTCTATGGCTACACCTTC. The V and J genes are TRBV7-2 and TRBJ1-2; D is possibly TRBD1 (5 bases). The CDR3 sequence is 13 residues long. The V end lost 0 bases, the J end lost 4 bases, and 6 bases lay between the germline ends. The V gene's germline CDR1 is SGHTA and CDR2 FQGNSA.

This clonotype was seen at least ten times. J is TRBJ2-6 and V is TRBV7-2, with D possibly being TRBD1 (6 bases). This CDR3 is built from 15 residues. Trimming took 6 bases from V and 2 from J, leaving 11 bases between them. CDR1 and CDR2 from the germline V gene are SGHTA and FQGNSA. In nucleotides, the CDR3 is TGTGCCAGCAGACCCAGGGGACCTGGGGCCAACGTCCTGACTTTC. Translation: CASRPRGPGANVLTF. The variable domain in full, with the rest retrieved from reference TRBV7-2 and TRBJ2-6, is GAGVSQSPSNKVTEKGKDVELRCDPISGHTALYWYRQSLGQGLEFLIYFQGNSAPDKSGLPSDRFSAERTGGSVSTLTIQRTQQEDSAVYLCASRPRGPGANVLTFGAGSRLTVL.